Presented here are 8 T cell receptor beta chains from one specimen sequenced in a study of cytomegalovirus exposure and HLA in healthy donors. The PCR was carried out with 60 Vbeta primers and 13 Jbeta primers. Sequencing was performed with immunoSEQ multiplex PCR; in TCRdb, only in-frame clones are kept and a portion is missing. Of 200,000 or so clones listed, more than 75% are singletons. Sequenced input: PBMCs. These receptors all come from a male donor in good health and CMV-seronegative.

The chain combines TRBV5-1 with TRBJ1-1; tentatively, D is TRBD1 (6 bases). This CDR3 has 15 amino acids. Germline CDR1 SGHRS, CDR2 YFSETQ. Trimming removed 1 base at V and 1 base at J, with 11 bases between. The CDR3 loop reads CASSLLGAENTEAFF. In DNA, the CDR3 is TGCGCCAGCAGCTTGCTGGGGGCGGAGAACACTGAAGCTTTCTTT. Using reference TRBV5-1 and TRBJ1-1 for the parts outside the CDR3, the full variable domain is KAGVTQTPRYLIKTRGQQVTLSCSPISGHRSVSWYQQTPGQGLQFLFEYFSETQRNKGNFPGRFSGRQFSNSRSEMNVSTLELGDSALYLCASSLLGAENTEAFFGQGTRLTVV.

This chain joins TRBV5-6 and TRBJ2-7; TRBD2 might be the D (5 bases). With 4 bases removed from V and 1 base from J, the gap between germline ends came to 18 bases. Germline assignment: CDR1 SGHDT and CDR2 YYEEEE. There are 16 residues in the CDR3. CDR3 DNA: TGTGCCAGCAGCCCGGTGGCAGCGGTGTTTTCCTACGAGCAGTACTTC. Protein product: CASSPVAAVFSYEQYF.

This clone was counted a single time. V is TRBV11-2 and J is TRBJ2-7, with D unresolved. Germline assignment: CDR1 SGHAT and CDR2 FQNNGV. CDR3 length equals 16 residues. Trimming took off 5 bases at V and 3 bases at J, with 20 bases between the two ends. This chain's CDR3 is CASSQRSGVLSYEQYF. CDR3 DNA: TGTGCCAGCAGCCAACGGTCAGGCGTCCTAAGCTACGAGCAGTACTTC.

This chain joins TRBV29-1 and TRBJ1-3; 7 positions agree with TRBD1. The V and J ends lost 3 bases and 2 bases, in that order; junction bases with no gene match: 4. The CDR3 runs 14 residues. Germline values: CDR1 SQVTM, CDR2 ANQGSEA. CDR3 DNA sequence: TGCAGCGTTGACACAACAGGGGCTGGAAACACCATATATTTT. Translating gives CSVDTTGAGNTIYF. Combining the CDR3 with reference TRBV29-1 and TRBJ1-3 gives the whole variable domain SAVISQKPSRDICQRGTSLTIQCQVDSQVTMMFWYRQQPGQSLTLIATANQGSEATYESGFVIDKFPISRPNLTFSTLTVSNMSPEDSSIYLCSVDTTGAGNTIYFGEGSWLTVV.

In the case of this clone: Within the sample, other DNA sequences also encode this same CDR3. V gene TRBV19 combines with J gene TRBJ2-5, with 7 bases matching TRBD2. V lost 3 bases, J lost 5 bases, and 9 bases stayed unmatched. The CDR3 covers 15 residues. Germline-derived CDR1 and CDR2 are LNHDA and SQIVND (reference sequence). CDR3 DNA: TGTGCCAGTAGTATCCTTGCGGGAGTCGGGGAGACCCAGTACTTC. Its translation is CASSILAGVGETQYF.

V gene TRBV29-1 combines with J gene TRBJ2-7, with 9 bases aligning to TRBD2. With 3 bases clipped from V and 3 bases from J, the junction kept 9 bases outside the gene matches. The CDR3 runs 15 residues. Germline V gene sequence: CDR1 SQVTM, CDR2 ANQGSEA. This chain's CDR3 is CSVEAGGDVSYEQYF. CDR3 sequence (DNA): TGCAGCGTTGAGGCGGGGGGGGACGTGAGCTACGAGCAGTACTTC.

Regarding this clone: Other DNA sequences in this specimen translate into the identical CDR3. This chain uses TRBV15 with TRBJ1-1; the D gene is possibly TRBD1 (5 bases). Germline values: CDR1 LNHNV, CDR2 YYDKDF (reference sequence). Trimming shortened V by 0 bases and J by 5 bases, and 10 bases separated the two germline ends. This CDR3 contains 14 residues. DNA of the CDR3: TGTGCCACCAGCAGAGATGGGGGAGGGACTGAAGCTTTCTTT. This sequence encodes CATSRDGGGTEAFF.

This clone has more than one count but fewer than ten. This sequence joins TRBV6-4 and TRBJ2-2; maybe TRBD2 (6 bases). The germline gives CDR1 MRHNA, CDR2 SNTAGT. V was clipped by 6 bases and J by 1 base, with 9 bases between them. CDR3 size: 14 residues. CDR3 in DNA: TGTGCCAGCAGGCGGGACGTGAACACCGGGGAGCTGTTTTTT. As protein: CASRRDVNTGELFF.